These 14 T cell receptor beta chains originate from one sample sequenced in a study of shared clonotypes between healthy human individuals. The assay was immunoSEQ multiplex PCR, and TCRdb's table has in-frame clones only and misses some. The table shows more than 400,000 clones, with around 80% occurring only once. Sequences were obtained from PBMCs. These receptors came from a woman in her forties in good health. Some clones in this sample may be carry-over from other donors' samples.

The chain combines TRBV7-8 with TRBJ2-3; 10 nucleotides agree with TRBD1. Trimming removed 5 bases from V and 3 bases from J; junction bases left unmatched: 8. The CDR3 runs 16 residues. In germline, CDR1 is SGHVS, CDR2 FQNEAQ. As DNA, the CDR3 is TGTGCCAGCAGCCGTTACCGGGACAGGGGAACAGATACGCAGTATTTT. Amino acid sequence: CASSRYRDRGTDTQYF. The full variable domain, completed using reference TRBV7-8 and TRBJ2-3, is GAGVSQSPRYKVAKRGQDVALRCDPISGHVSLFWYQQALGQGPEFLTYFQNEAQLDKSGLPSDRFFAERPEGSVSTLKIQRTQQEDSAVYLCASSRYRDRGTDTQYFGPGTRLTVL.

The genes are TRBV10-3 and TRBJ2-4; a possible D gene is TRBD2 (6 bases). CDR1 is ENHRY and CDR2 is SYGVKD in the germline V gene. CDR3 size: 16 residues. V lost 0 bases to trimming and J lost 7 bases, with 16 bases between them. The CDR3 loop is CAISESGGNSLNIQYF. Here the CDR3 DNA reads TGTGCCATCAGTGAGTCTGGCGGGAACTCTCTCAACATTCAGTACTTC.

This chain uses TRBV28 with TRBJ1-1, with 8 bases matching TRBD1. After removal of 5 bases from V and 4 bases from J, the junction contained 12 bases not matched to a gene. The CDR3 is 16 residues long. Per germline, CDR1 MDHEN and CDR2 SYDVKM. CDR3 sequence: CASSTPGTGPRTEAFF. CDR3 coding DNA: TGTGCCAGCAGTACACCGGGGACAGGCCCCCGCACTGAAGCTTTCTTT. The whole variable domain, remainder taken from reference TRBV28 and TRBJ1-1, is DVKVTQSSRYLVKRTGEKVFLECVQDMDHENMFWYRQDPGLGLRLIYFSYDVKMKEKGDIPEGYSVSREKKERFSLILESASTNQTSMYLCASSTPGTGPRTEAFFGQGTRLTVV.

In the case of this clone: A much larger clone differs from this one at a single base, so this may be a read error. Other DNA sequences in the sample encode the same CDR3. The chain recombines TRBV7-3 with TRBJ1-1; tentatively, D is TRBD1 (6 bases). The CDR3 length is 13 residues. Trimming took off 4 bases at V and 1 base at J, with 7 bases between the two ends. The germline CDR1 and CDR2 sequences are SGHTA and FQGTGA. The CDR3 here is CASSSGQNTEAFF. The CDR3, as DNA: TGTGCCAGCAGCTCGGGACAGAACACTGAAGCTTTCTTT. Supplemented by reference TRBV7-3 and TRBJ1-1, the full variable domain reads GAGVSQTPSNKVTEKGKYVELRCDPISGHTALYWYRQSLGQGPEFLIYFQGTGAADDSGLPNDRFFAVRPEGSVSTLKIQRTERGDSAVYLCASSSGQNTEAFFGQGTRLTVV.

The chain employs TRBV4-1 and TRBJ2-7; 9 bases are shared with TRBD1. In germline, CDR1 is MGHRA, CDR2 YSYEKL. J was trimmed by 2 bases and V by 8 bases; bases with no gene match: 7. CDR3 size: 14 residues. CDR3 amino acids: CASHPTGGAYEQYF. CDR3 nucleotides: TGCGCCAGCCACCCGACAGGGGGTGCCTACGAGCAGTACTTC.

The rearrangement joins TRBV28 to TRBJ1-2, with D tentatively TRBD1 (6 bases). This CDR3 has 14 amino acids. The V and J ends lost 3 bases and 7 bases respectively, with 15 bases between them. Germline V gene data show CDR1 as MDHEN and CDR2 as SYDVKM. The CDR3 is CASSFGGGVRGYTF. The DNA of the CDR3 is TGTGCCAGCAGTTTTGGCGGGGGCGTCCGTGGCTACACCTTC.

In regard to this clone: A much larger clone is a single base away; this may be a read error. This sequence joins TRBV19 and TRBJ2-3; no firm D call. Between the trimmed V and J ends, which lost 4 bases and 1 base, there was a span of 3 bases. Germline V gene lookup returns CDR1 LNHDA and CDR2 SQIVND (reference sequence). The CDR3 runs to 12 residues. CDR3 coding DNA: TGTGCCAGTAGTACCCGCACAGATACGCAGTATTTT. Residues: CASSTRTDTQYF.

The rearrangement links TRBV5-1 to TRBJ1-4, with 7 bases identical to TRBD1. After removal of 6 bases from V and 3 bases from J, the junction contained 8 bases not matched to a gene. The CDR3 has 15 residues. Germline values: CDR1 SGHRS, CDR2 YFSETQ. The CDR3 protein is CASTRNRGSNEKLFF. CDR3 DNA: TGCGCCAGCACCCGGAACAGGGGCTCTAATGAAAAACTGTTTTTT.

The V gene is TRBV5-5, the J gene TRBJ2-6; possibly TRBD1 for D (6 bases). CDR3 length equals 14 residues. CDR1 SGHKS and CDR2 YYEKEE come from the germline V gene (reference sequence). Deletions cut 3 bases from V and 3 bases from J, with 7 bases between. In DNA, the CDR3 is TGTGCCAGCAGCTACAGGGTTGGGGCCAACGTCCTGACTTTC. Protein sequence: CASSYRVGANVLTF.

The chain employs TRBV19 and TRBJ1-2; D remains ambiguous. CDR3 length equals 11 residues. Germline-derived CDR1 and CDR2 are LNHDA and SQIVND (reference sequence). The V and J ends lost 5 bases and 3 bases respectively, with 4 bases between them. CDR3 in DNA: TGTGCCAGTAGTGACCACTATGGCTACACCTTC. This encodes CASSDHYGYTF.

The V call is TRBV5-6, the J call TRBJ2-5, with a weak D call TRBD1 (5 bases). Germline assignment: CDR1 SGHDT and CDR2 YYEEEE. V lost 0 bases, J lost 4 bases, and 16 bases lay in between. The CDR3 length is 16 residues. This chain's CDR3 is CASSLGLGQNGETQYF. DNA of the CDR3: TGTGCCAGCAGCTTGGGCCTAGGACAAAACGGAGAGACCCAGTACTTC.

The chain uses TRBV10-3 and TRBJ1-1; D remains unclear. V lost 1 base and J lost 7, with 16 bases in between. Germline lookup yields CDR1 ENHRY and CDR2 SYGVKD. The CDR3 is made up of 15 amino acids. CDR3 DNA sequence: TGTGCCATCAGTGAGTTAGACCGGGAACTTGGTGAAGCTTTCTTT. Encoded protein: CAISELDRELGEAFF.

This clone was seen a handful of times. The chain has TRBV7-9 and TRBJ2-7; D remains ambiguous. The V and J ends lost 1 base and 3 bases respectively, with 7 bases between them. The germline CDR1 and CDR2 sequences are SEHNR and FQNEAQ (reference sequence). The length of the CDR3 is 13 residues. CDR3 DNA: TGTGCCAGCAGCTTAGTCAGCTTCTACGAGCAGTACTTC. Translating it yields CASSLVSFYEQYF.

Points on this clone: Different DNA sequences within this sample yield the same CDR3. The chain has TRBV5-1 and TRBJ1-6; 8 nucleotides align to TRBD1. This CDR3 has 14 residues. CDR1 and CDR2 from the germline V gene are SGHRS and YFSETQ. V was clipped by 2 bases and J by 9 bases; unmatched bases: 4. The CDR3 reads CASSLGQGGSPLHF. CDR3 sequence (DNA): TGCGCCAGCAGCTTAGGACAGGGCGGTTCACCCCTCCACTTT.